This T cell receptor beta chain was sequenced for a study of cytomegalovirus exposure and HLA in healthy donors (dated 2017 in TCRdb). General notes on the study: According to an earlier analysis of a few hundred of the donors, about 179 million T cells yielded some 120 million unique TCR beta sequences and 250 to 350 Gb of sequence data. Roughly 300 gigabases of sequencing data and approximately 91 million unique TCR sequences made up an early release that covered several hundred HLA-typed donors. The genetic ancestry cluster associated with self-reported Caucasian donors included about 84% of the roughly 360 genotyped donors. The study aimed to test whether cataloging public T cell receptors could reveal signatures of past pathogen exposure. The study profiled the T cell repertoires of under 850 subjects by immunosequencing and related them to cytomegalovirus serostatus. A separate validation cohort of 100 to 150 different subjects was used in addition to the 666-subject first cohort. To predict cytomegalovirus infection status, the study combined high-throughput TCR immunosequencing, statistical association of individual TCRs with disease status, and machine learning. In a later analysis, previously published TCR beta repertoires from about 640 donors were re-analyzed and high-resolution HLA genotyping was added so that TCR occurrence patterns could be studied. In the later analysis, no new phenotypic data were used to find candidate immune exposures; instead, reliance was placed on TCR beta sequences and their occurrence across donors. In an earlier analysis of 500 to 650 of the donors, high-throughput TCR beta sequencing was used to judge whether each TCR beta V gene segment behaved as functional or pseudogenic. Alongside the repertoire data, information on donor age, sex, ethnicity and CMV serostatus was compiled. A later genetic analysis used genome-wide SNP genotypes for about 65% of the 666 donors, treating that subset as a discovery cohort. Every repertoire in the discovery cohort had been generated on one and the same sequencing platform. HLA typing included class I and class II loci at four-digit resolution. Typing coverage differed by locus: A, B, C, DRB1 and DQB1 were typed in roughly 620-630 donors, DQA1 in 522, DPA1 in 606, and DPB1 in approximately 450. Because of strong linkage in the cohort, 5 or 6 DR-DQ haplotypes were treated as single units for association and clustering. On average, roughly 250,000 unique TCR beta nucleotide sequences were sequenced per donor among about 400 genotyped donors of the cohort, with 15% to 20% of those sequences being non-productive. What the authors observed across the whole study: The 87-base-pair reads could not distinguish some IMGT-functional V segments, including TRBV6-2 and TRBV6-3, so those segments were excluded. In a later genetic analysis, fewer N-insertions in productive TCRs were reported among donors in an Asian-associated ancestry cluster than the roughly 700-donor mean. According to a later analysis, parvovirus B19, influenza, CMV and Epstein-Barr virus appeared linked to several top co-occurrence clusters. The authors suggested that the approach could potentially be generalized to other disease states and immunological phenotypes. In a later analysis, the rate of TCR association differed among HLA loci, with DRB1 alleles having the most associated TCRs and HLA-C alleles having the fewest. Sequencing depth was assumed to be roughly uniform across donors in the presence/absence analyses, though that assumption may not hold. Because HLA typing was unavailable for some donors at each locus, only the typed subset was used in association tests. Most CMV-associated TCR beta chains appeared to be HLA-restricted in a later analysis, and the HLA associations seemed to be driven largely by CMV exposure. Most TCR sequences were observed very rarely across donors, whereas some public TCRs were present in many individuals. A group of highly shared sequence variants was considered likely to be a technical artifact of the sequencing pipeline. Correlated functional status among segregating V segments might reflect linkage disequilibrium, but an unknown experimental factor could not be ruled out. V-gene and J-gene trimming of TCR beta chains was associated with a missense DCLRE1C variant in a later genetic analysis, and the association was replicated in an independent cohort. The classifier was reported to diagnose cytomegalovirus status with high specificity and sensitivity in both the original and validation cohorts. When HLA alleles, especially DR and DQ, strongly co-occurred, attributing TCR associations to individual alleles was difficult. The study gave a list of more than 150 TCR beta chains associated with cytomegalovirus. Compared with equally common non-associated chains, HLA-associated TCR beta chains in a later analysis were more clonally expanded and had lower generation probabilities. In this cohort, only TCR beta chains were sequenced, and detectable features were limited by the absence of alpha or paired-chain data. In an earlier analysis of 587 of the donors, most TCR beta V segments appeared in productive rearrangements about 90% or about 30% of the time, broadly matching IMGT annotations. A later analysis associated 16,951 TCR beta sequences with specific HLA alleles at a false discovery rate of 0.05. Immune exposure information for the cohort was limited to CMV serostatus. A few of the identified cytomegalovirus-associated TCR beta chains were confirmed in vitro to be specific for cytomegalovirus antigens. A further reported finding was that TCR beta sequences accurately predicted the HLA-A and HLA-B alleles for most subjects in the first cohort. Because counts were too low, about 15 rarely observed V segments, including chromosome 9 orphons, were left out of the earlier analysis of a few hundred of the donors.

The cohort comprised approximately 700 healthy bone marrow donors. At the time of sampling, every cohort member was nominally healthy, though immune exposures that went unrecorded were likely present. The donor was CMV seropositive and was included in the group of some 290 seropositive cohort members. A peripheral blood sample was collected from each donor, and TCR beta sequencing was performed on peripheral blood mononuclear cells. The Qiagen DNeasy Blood Extraction Kit was used to extract genomic DNA from the blood cell samples. Counted from cysteine to phenylalanine, this CDR3 has 12 amino acids. Only CDR3 DNA is held: 36 bases, read in frame from base 1. V and J lose 0 bases and 4 bases, and a span of 3 bases separates them. For CDR1 and CDR2, the germline V gene lists MGHDK and SYGVNS. A word on this clone: What antigen it recognizes has not been identified. No much larger clone exists at a distance of one base, and base qualities are not known.

The library came from the immunoSEQ multiplex PCR assay. The multiplex PCR relied on a mix of 60 forward primers for TCR Vbeta segments and 13 reverse primers for TCR Jbeta segments. Amplification of the CDR3 region of rearranged TCR beta genes was performed with a multiplex PCR assay on genomic DNA. The amplified TCR beta libraries were sequenced on the Illumina HiSeq System as 87-base-pair reads. Per the authors' processing: Across the roughly 670 repertoires, a later analysis counted roughly 77 million unique TCR beta chains, 9.5 million to 12 million of which were shared by at least two donors. A nearest-neighbor algorithm error-corrected the raw reads and collapsed the reads into unique sequences, merging closely related sequences to remove PCR and sequencing errors. To assign V, D and J gene segments, CDR3 sequences were aligned to IMGT reference sequences. For a sequence to be retained, a match of at least six nucleotides was required to both a V gene segment and a J gene segment. Rearrangements were classified as productive when the CDR3 lacked stop codons and remained in frame with V and J, and all other rearrangements were classified as non-productive. CDR3 was defined by IMGT convention, running from the second conserved V-encoded cysteine to the conserved J-encoded phenylalanine. In an earlier analysis of more than 550 of the donors, sequences lacking an unambiguous match to a single V gene segment were excluded. An earlier analysis of 500 to 700 of the donors classified V segments as functional when productive rearrangements were above 56.7% and as segregating when the standard deviation between donors was above 5%. A statistical classification framework was developed to diagnose cytomegalovirus status using the catalog of TCR beta chain sequences. In a later analysis, TCR nucleotide sequences were compared against IMGT/GENE-DB human TR gene sequences so that V and J genes could be assigned. A later analysis assigned CDR3 sequences and most-parsimonious VDJ recombination scenarios with the TCRdist pipeline. In a later analysis, each TCR beta chain was defined by its CDR3 amino acid sequence together with its V-gene family, and reads without a unique V-gene family were excluded. To address suspected cross-contamination and a sequencing artifact, a later analysis removed a few hundred highly shared, low-generation-probability nucleotide sequences. In a later analysis, a clonal expansion index for each public chain was calculated from normalized within-repertoire ranks of inferred template counts. A later analysis computed generation probabilities with a VDJ recombination model fitted to out-of-frame rearrangements, and checked the results against IGoR. Hypergeometric tests were used in a later analysis to score TCR-TCR, TCR-HLA and TCR-CMV co-occurrence, with a repertoire-size bias correction applied to the TCR pairs. To estimate false discovery rates, a later analysis permuted the HLA or CMV assignments 20 times. In a later analysis, co-occurring TCRs were grouped with DBSCAN, and TCRdist sequence similarity was added when clustering was performed within HLA-allele-positive subsets. Repertoires with fewer than 30,000 or more than 120,000 public chains were left out of co-occurrence clustering, as were about 5 repertoires with anomalous nucleotide sharing. Here the immuneACCESS table is served through TCRdb, limited to in-frame sequences with V and J called. Missing clones are a known gap in these copies; in checked studies unresolved V genes cover under half, and the rest lacks a known reason. D and trimming come from the DNA, and the V and J calls and clone size come from that table. The sample profile shows fewer than 200,000 clones; around 80% of them were found once. The top ten hold more than 0.95% of the sample.

The chain was built from TRBV25-1 and TRBJ1-2; the D gene is unclear. The sequenced material came from PBMCs. The TCR originated in a girl aged 2 to 10 in good health and CMV-seropositive. The DNA sequence follows: TGTGCCAGCAGTGAATATAGCTATGGCTACACCTTC. The translation is CASSEYSYGYTF.